This T cell receptor beta chain was documented in a study of CD8 T cells in ankylosing spondylitis. Study-level findings and limits: Certain motif variants had earlier been reported in reactive arthritis synovial fluid and blood. Disease-associated clones were reportedly significantly overrepresented in matched ankylosing spondylitis synovial fluid. Characteristic, it appeared, of ankylosing spondylitis blood was a TCR beta motif of about eight highly homologous variants.

Remarks on this clonotype: Its matching antigen is unknown.

Construction of TCR beta libraries was performed using quantitative 5'-RACE with molecular barcodes. TCRdb re-derived calls from the 5' RACE reads in MiXCR, one entry per CDR3 protein. The sample has some 250,000 distinct CDR3 sequences, 20% to 30% seen once. CDR3 length: 15 amino acids. V was clipped by 8 bases and J by 0 bases; unmatched bases: 9. Sequences were obtained from blood, either unsorted or a sorted T cell fraction (not recorded which). This clonotype was sampled from a male donor with ankylosing spondylitis or in good health (not recorded which). This chain joins TRBV12-3 or TRBV12-4 and TRBJ2-7; 8 bases line up with TRBD1. CDR3 nucleotides: TGTGCCAGCCAGTTTGGGGACAGGAGCTCCTACGAGCAGTACTTC. Protein product: CASQFGDRSSYEQYF.